The entry below gives a single T cell receptor (beta chain) sequence along with its context. This clone's antigen is unknown. Per-base quality was not reported, and no clone a single base away is much larger than it. The data were taken from a study of blood T cell repertoires in COVID-19 (dated by TCRdb to 2018 to 2020). Background on the whole study: Samples covering the acute and convalescent phases of COVID-19 were provided by collaborators in the United States, Italy and Spain. Deeply sampled blood TCRbeta repertoires from subjects exposed to, actively infected with, or recovered from COVID-19 were included in the dataset. The samples were drawn from the first 160 participants of the ongoing ImmuneRACE study and from some 1,300 subjects provided by 6 global collaborators. The sample metadata nearly always contained a de-identified subject ID, COVID-19 status, age in years and sex. A freely available public database, intended as a resource for researchers studying the immune response to SARS-CoV-2, is where the repertoires were released. The prospective study material was composed of cDNA or gDNA derived from T cells, B-cell-depleted T cells, or PBMCs. Where available, HLA class I and class II types were taken from metadata supplied by the sample provider and were not determined by assay-based typing. The paper as a whole reports these results and caveats: The amount of clinical and demographic metadata varied by source and participant and was provided uncurated.

The immunoSEQ Assay, a bias-controlled multiplex PCR, was used to amplify TCRbeta CDR3 regions from genomic DNA. The authors' pipeline ran thus. The number of nucleated cells in each sample was estimated by amplification of reference gene primers within the assay. To quantify the absolute abundance of each unique TCRbeta CDR3 rearrangement, sequence reads were collapsed and filtered. For each sample, productive Simpson clonality was calculated as the square root of Simpson's diversity index over productive rearrangements. TCRdb took this table from immuneACCESS and kept in-frame rearrangements with V and J called. Such tables lack part of the clones; where checked against another copy, unresolved V genes explain under half of the gap, and the rest is unexplained. V and J calls and clone size are as listed in that table; D and trimming were resolved from the DNA. This sample is represented by around 150,000 clones; over 85% of them were singletons. Approximately 4.6% of the sample is held by the ten biggest clonotypes.

Here V drops 5 bases and J drops 7 bases, and the junction holds 7 bases not matched to any gene. The germline V gene sets CDR1 to MNHEY and CDR2 to SVGAGI. The CDR3 measures 13 amino acids from cysteine to phenylalanine. The read is trimmed to its CDR3 DNA, 39 bases read in frame from base 1. Whole blood was collected in K2EDTA tubes by collaborating institutions according to the institutions' own protocols. Collaborator samples were shipped for TCRbeta analysis as frozen whole blood, isolated PBMCs, or DNA extracted from either sample type. The V and J segments used are TRBV6-5 and TRBJ1-2; 7 central nucleotides agree with TRBD1. The sequenced sample was peripheral blood. This clonotype originated in a woman in her 50s with acute or convalescent COVID-19. At the DNA level, the sequence is TGTGCCAGCAGTCCCCTGGGGACAGCTGGCTACACCTTC. Translated, this gives CASSPLGTAGYTF.